This TCR beta chain was captured in a study of beta chain features in type 1 diabetes. The study, taken as a whole, reports: People with Type 1 diabetes carried modestly yet significantly shorter TCRB CDR3s in all four CD4+ subsets. Insertions were fewer and deletions more numerous at VDJ junctions in type 1 diabetes patients. Researchers caution that PCR might favor shorter templates, equally among patients and controls. The naive, central memory and Treg TCRB repertoires of patients appeared to be more similar to one another than those of healthy donors.

Expressed TCRB transcripts were sequenced because the isolated RNA had all been reverse transcribed beforehand. Here immunoSEQ multiplex PCR was the method, and the copy in TCRdb shows in-frame clones only, minus some. The data contain approximately 250,000 clones, about 11% of them seen just once; the ten biggest clones take up 0.017%. V lost 4 bases, J lost 4 bases, and 13 bases lay in between. CDR3 length equals 14 residues. Germline CDR1 is SEHNR and CDR2 is FQNEAQ (reference sequence). Donors underwent one heparinised blood draw, about 120 mL on average. A word on this clone: What it recognizes is unknown.

The sample taken for sequencing was naive CD4+ T cells from blood. This chain joins TRBV7-9 and TRBJ1-1, with D uncertain. The TCR sequence derives from a young man with type 1 diabetes. The CDR3 nucleotides are TGTGCCAGCAGCTCAATGGGCACCGGCACTGAAGCTTTCTTT. Amino acid sequence: CASSSMGTGTEAFF.